In its sample, the clone carrying this T cell receptor beta chain was seen a few times. Germline CDR1 SEHNR, CDR2 FQNEAQ (reference sequence). The V end was cut by 4 bases, the J end by 2 bases, with 12 bases between. The CDR3 covers 15 residues. This record comes from a study of T cells after yellow fever vaccination. Using its own MiXCR run on the 5' RACE reads, TCRdb lists one record per CDR3 protein. The repertoire holds 500,000 to 650,000 distinct CDR3 sequences, with roughly 12% as singletons. The V gene is TRBV7-9, the J gene TRBJ1-3, with D maybe TRBD1 (6 bases). The specimen comprised PBMCs, sampled on the day of the yellow fever booster vaccination. This TCR was sampled from a man younger than 40 who received the YFV17D yellow fever vaccine. This chain's CDR3 is CASSSPSGAGNTIYF. In DNA form, the CDR3 reads TGTGCCAGCAGCTCGCCTTCAGGGGCTGGAAACACCATATATTTT.